Below, 8 T cell receptor beta chains from the same sample are listed, as sequenced in a study of blood T cell repertoires in COVID-19. Data came from immunoSEQ multiplex PCR; TCRdb stores just in-frame clones and leaves some out. The sample lists a few hundred thousand clones, 86% seen once, with roughly 2% in the top ten. The sequencing sample was made of peripheral blood. The receptors here all came from a woman aged 45-65 years with acute or convalescent COVID-19.

The CDR3 protein is CASSLSGQRGEQYF. CDR3 coding DNA: TGTGCCAGCAGTTTATCTGGACAGAGGGGAGAGCAGTACTTC. The chain combines TRBV27 with TRBJ2-7; possibly TRBD1 for D (6 bases). The V gene lost 0 bases and the J gene lost 7 bases, with 13 bases spanning the gap. CDR1 and CDR2 (germline): MNHEY, SMNVEV (reference sequence). The CDR3 runs to 14 residues.

The V and J genes are TRBV25-1 and TRBJ1-2; TRBD1 might be the D (6 bases). Trimming removed 2 bases at V and 6 bases at J, with 19 bases between. There are 16 residues in the CDR3. CDR1 and CDR2 (germline): MGHDK, SYGVNS. CDR3 region: CASSEIGSGGTHGYTF. For the CDR3, the DNA is TGTGCCAGCAGTGAAATTGGGTCGGGGGGCACGCATGGCTACACCTTC.

The chain combines TRBV19 with TRBJ1-6; 9 nucleotides match TRBD1. This CDR3 is 13 amino acids long. Germline CDR1 LNHDA, CDR2 SQIVND (reference sequence). The trim removed 7 bases at V and 7 bases at J, leaving 2 bases unmatched. The CDR3 DNA sequence: TGTGCCAGTACGGACAGGGGCAATTCACCCCTCCACTTT. This translates into CASTDRGNSPLHF.

This clone was seen once. The gene calls are TRBV7-6 and TRBJ1-2; 8 positions match TRBD1. Germline lookup yields CDR1 SGHVS and CDR2 FNYEAQ. The CDR3 runs 13 residues. The ends lost 4 bases at V and 8 bases at J; junction bases unmatched: 6. The CDR3 sequence is CASSSIDRGGYTF. The CDR3, as DNA: TGTGCCAGCAGCTCGATCGACAGGGGAGGCTACACCTTC.

V usage is TRBV11-3 and J usage is TRBJ2-5, with 8 bases fitting TRBD2. This CDR3 comprises 16 residues. CDR1 is SGHNT and CDR2 is YENEEA in the germline V gene. The trim removed 0 bases at V and 5 bases at J, leaving 8 bases unmatched. CDR3: CASSLESGGPRETQYF. CDR3 nucleotides: TGTGCCAGCAGCTTAGAATCGGGGGGGCCCCGGGAGACCCAGTACTTC.

This chain joins TRBV27 and TRBJ2-7; the match to TRBD1 covers 7 bases. V was clipped by 4 bases and J by 3 bases; unmatched bases: 6. This CDR3 is 14 amino acids long. Germline CDR1 MNHEY, CDR2 SMNVEV (reference sequence). The CDR3, as DNA: TGTGCCAGCAGTTACAGGGGTTACGGCTACGAGCAGTACTTC. It translates to CASSYRGYGYEQYF.

The rearrangement joins TRBV18 to TRBJ2-7; tentatively, D is TRBD2 (6 bases). There are 14 residues in the CDR3. V gave up 4 bases and J gave up 0 bases, with 10 bases separating them. The germline V gene has CDR1 KGHSH and CDR2 LQKENI. The CDR3 is CASSRGLLSYEQYF. DNA of the CDR3: TGTGCCAGCTCACGGGGACTTCTCTCCTACGAGCAGTACTTC.

The chain uses TRBV5-1 and TRBJ2-5, with 8 bases identical to TRBD2. With V trimmed by 4 bases and J by 9 bases, 17 bases remained unmatched. Germline CDR1 reads SGHRS; CDR2 reads YFSETQ. The length of the CDR3 is 16 residues. CDR3 protein: CASSPAAREAAVAQYF. The CDR3 nucleotides are TGCGCCAGCAGCCCCGCTGCGCGGGAGGCCGCTGTGGCCCAGTACTTC.